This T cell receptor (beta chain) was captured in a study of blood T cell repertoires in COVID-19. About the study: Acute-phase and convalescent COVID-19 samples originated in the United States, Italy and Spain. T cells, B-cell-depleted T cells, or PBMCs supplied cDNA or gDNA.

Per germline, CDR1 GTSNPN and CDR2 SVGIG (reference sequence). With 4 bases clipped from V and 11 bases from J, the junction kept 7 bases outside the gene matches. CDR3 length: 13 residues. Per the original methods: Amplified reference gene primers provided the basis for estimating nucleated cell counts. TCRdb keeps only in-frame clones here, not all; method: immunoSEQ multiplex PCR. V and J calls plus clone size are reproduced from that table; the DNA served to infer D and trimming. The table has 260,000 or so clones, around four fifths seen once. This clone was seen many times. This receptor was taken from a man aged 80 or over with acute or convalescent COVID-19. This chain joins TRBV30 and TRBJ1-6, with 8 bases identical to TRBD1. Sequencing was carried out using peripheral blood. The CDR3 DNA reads TGTGCCTGGACTTTGGACAGGGTGACACCCCTCCACTTT. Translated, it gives CAWTLDRVTPLHF. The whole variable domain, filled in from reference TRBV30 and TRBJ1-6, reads SQTIHQWPATLVQPVGSPLSLECTVEGTSNPNLYWYRQAAGRGLQLLFYSVGIGQISSEVPQNLSASRPQDRQFILSSKKLLLSDSGFYLCAWTLDRVTPLHFGNGTRLTVT.